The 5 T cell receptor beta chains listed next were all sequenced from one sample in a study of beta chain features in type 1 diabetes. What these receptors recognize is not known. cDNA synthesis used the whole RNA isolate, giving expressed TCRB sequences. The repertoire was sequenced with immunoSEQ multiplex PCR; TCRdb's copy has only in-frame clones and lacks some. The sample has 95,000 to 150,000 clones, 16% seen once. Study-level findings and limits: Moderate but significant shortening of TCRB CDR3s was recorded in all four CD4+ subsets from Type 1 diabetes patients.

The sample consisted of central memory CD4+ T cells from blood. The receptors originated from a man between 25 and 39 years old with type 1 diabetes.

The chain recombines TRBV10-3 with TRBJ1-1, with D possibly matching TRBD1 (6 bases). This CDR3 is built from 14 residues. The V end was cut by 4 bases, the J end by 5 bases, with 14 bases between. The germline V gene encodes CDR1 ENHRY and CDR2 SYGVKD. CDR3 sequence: CAISAIEGDTEAFF. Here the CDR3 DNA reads TGTGCCATCAGTGCAATCGAGGGGGATACTGAAGCTTTCTTT.

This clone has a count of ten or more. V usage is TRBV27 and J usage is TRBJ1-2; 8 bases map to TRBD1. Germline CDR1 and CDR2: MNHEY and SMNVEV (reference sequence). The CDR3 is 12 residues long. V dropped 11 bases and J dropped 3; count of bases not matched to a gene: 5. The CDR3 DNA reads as TGTGCCTCAGTACAGGGGGACTATGGCTACACCTTC. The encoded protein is CASVQGDYGYTF.

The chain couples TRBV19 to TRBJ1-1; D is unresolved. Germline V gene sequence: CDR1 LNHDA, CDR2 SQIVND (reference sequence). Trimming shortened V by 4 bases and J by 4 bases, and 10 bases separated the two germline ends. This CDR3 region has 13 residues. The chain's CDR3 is CASSTQVATEAFF. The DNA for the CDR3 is TGTGCCAGTAGTACCCAGGTGGCCACTGAAGCTTTCTTT.

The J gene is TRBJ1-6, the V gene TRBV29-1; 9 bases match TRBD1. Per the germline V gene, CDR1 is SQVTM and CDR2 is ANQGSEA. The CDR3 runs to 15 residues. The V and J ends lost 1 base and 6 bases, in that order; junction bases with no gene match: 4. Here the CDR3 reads CSVEVPGQGNSPLHF. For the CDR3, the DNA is TGCAGCGTTGAAGTTCCGGGACAGGGTAATTCACCCCTCCACTTT.

CDR3 nucleotide sequence: TGCGCCAGCAGCTTCCAAGGCCTATCCTACAATGAGCAGTTCTTC. Protein sequence: CASSFQGLSYNEQFF. The J gene is TRBJ2-1, the V gene TRBV5-1; unclear D gene. V was cut by 2 bases and J by 1 base, with 10 bases left in between. The length of the CDR3 is 15 residues. Germline V lookup: CDR1 SGHRS, CDR2 YFSETQ.